Listed below are T cell receptor beta chains from one sample, sequenced in a study of Graves' ophthalmopathy and Graves' hyperthyroidism. From the multiplex PCR reads, TCRdb called clonotypes with MiXCR, one entry per CDR3 protein. The sample shows roughly 350,000 distinct CDR3 sequences, 17% of them seen only once. The sample taken for sequencing was peripheral blood. All receptors come from an adult woman with stable Graves' hyperthyroidism. Each CDR3 is given with its conserved first and last residue.

CDR3aa,v_gene,j_gene
CASSFGGQQETQYF,TRBV7-9,TRBJ2-5
CATSDESLDTQYF,TRBV24-1,TRBJ2-3
CASNRESNIQYF,TRBV6-1,TRBJ2-4
CASRTPVNTEAFF,TRBV6-1,TRBJ1-1
CASSPQGLSTGDLFF,TRBV5-1,TRBJ2-2
CASSLMTGVAGELFF,TRBV5-6,TRBJ2-2
CAWTESDRNGYTF,TRBV30,TRBJ1-2
CASSYADGNQPQHF,TRBV6-2/TRBV6-3,TRBJ1-5
CASSLNARGAEAFF,TRBV7-3,TRBJ1-1
CASRSHQGGELFF,TRBV2,TRBJ2-2
CSARDVGRGVEANNYGYTF,TRBV20-1,TRBJ1-2
CASSDGTYPIYGYTF,TRBV2,TRBJ1-2
CASSRQTGQGNQPQHF,TRBV28,TRBJ1-5
CASTILGGENIQYF,TRBV6-1,TRBJ2-4
CASSTQTQGETQYF,TRBV12-3/TRBV12-4,TRBJ2-5
CAWRLLRGGEQYF,TRBV30,TRBJ2-7
CASSIGLGGIYEQYF,TRBV19,TRBJ2-7
CASSTTGKKETQYF,TRBV12-3/TRBV12-4,TRBJ2-5
CASSQVKLSGTAQETQYF,TRBV4-1,TRBJ2-5
CASSYRRFLGELFF,TRBV6-2/TRBV6-3,TRBJ2-2
CASSVPGLVYVSDTGELFF,TRBV19,TRBJ2-2
CASSLQGPSSSTYEQYF,TRBV7-8,TRBJ2-7
CASSQAVGGSGLYEQYF,TRBV3-1,TRBJ2-7
CASSLNTGSNTEAFF,TRBV11-2,TRBJ1-1
CASSYGLALEQYF,TRBV6-2/TRBV6-3,TRBJ2-7
CASSVGVLTYDQYF,TRBV2,TRBJ2-7
CASSLVAAGSSYNSPLHF,TRBV7-2,TRBJ1-6
CSASSQGISGANVLTF,TRBV29-1,TRBJ2-6